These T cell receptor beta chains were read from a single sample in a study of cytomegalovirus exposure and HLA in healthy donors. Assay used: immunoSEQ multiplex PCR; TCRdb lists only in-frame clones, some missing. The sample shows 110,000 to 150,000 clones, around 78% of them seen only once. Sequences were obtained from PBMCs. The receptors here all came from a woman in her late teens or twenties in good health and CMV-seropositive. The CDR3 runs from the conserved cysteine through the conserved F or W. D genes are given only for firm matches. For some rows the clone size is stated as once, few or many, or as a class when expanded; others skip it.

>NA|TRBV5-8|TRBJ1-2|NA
TGTGCCAGCAGCTTGTGGCAGGGGGGCTACACCTTC
CASSLWQGGYTF
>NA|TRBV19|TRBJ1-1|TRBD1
TGTGCCAGTAGTCCGCGGGACAGGGGAACTGAAGCTTTCTTT
CASSPRDRGTEAFF
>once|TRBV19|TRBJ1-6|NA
TGTGCCAGTATGATCTCACGGAGCTCCTATAATTCACCCCTCCACTTT
CASMISRSSYNSPLHF
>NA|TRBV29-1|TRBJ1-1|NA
TGCAGCGTCATGCTAGCGAACACTGAAGCTTTCTTT
CSVMLANTEAFF
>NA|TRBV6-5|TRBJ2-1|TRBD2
TGTGCCAACACCCGAGGACTAGCGGCTGAGCAGTTCTTC
CANTRGLAAEQFF
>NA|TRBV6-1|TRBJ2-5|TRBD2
TGTGCCAGCACCATACTAGCGGGGGGGCTAGAGACCCAGTACTTC
CASTILAGGLETQYF
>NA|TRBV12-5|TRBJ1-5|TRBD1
TGTGCTAGTGGTTTGGAACCCCGCGGGACAGGGAATCAGCCCCAGCATTTT
CASGLEPRGTGNQPQHF
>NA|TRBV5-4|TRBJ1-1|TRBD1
TGTGCCAGCAGCTATGGGACAGGCGTGGGCACTGAAGCTTTCTTT
CASSYGTGVGTEAFF
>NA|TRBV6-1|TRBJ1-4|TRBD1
TGTGCCAGCAGTGTCCGGGACAGAGCTAATGAAAAACTGTTTTTT
CASSVRDRANEKLFF
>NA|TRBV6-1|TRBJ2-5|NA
TGTGCCAGCAGTGACCATAGAAGAACGGGGAGAGGGGAGACCCAGTACTTC
CASSDHRRTGRGETQYF
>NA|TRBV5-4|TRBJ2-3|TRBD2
TGTGCCAGCAGCTTCGAGTCAGGGAGGGGAATCACCAAAGATACGCAGTATTTT
CASSFESGRGITKDTQYF
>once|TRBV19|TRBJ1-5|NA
TGTGCCAGTAGTATAGGGCAGACGGGGACTGGGCCCCAGCATTTT
CASSIGQTGTGPQHF
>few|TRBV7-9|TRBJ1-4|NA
TGTGCCAGCAGCCGAGGGTGGAGGGAGGAAAAACTGTTTTTT
CASSRGWREEKLFF
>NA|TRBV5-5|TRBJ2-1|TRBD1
TGTGCCAGCAGCGAGGACAGGGCCCCCTACAATGAGCAGTTCTTC
CASSEDRAPYNEQFF
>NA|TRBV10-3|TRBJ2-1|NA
TGTGCCATCAGTGAGTCGTACGGCTCAGGTGAGCAGTTCTTC
CAISESYGSGEQFF
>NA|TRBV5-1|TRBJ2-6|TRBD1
TGCGCCAGCAGCCTGATGGGGACAGGGTTCCCATCTGGGGCCAACGTCCTGACTTTC
CASSLMGTGFPSGANVLTF
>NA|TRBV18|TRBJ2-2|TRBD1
TGTGCCAGCTCACCACTAAGCGGACAGGGTAACACCGGGGAGCTGTTTTTT
CASSPLSGQGNTGELFF
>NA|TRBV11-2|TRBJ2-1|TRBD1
TGTGCCAGCAGCTTAGTAGGGACAGGCTACAATGAGCAGTTCTTC
CASSLVGTGYNEQFF
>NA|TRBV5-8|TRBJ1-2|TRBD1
TGTGCCAGCAGCTGGATTGGGACAGGGAGCAAGATATATGGCTACACCTTC
CASSWIGTGSKIYGYTF
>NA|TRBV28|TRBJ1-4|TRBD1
TGTGCCAGCAGGGGGGGGACAGGGCGTGGGGAAAAACTGTTTTTT
CASRGGTGRGEKLFF
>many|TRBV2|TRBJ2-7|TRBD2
TGTGCCAGCAACCCTAGCGGGGGGAGCTCCTACGAGCAGTACTTC
CASNPSGGSSYEQYF
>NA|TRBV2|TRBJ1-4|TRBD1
TGTGCCAGCAGTAGGGACAGAAGTAATGAAAAACTGTTTTTT
CASSRDRSNEKLFF
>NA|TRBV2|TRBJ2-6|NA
TGTGCCAGCGGGCGGGTGCTCTCTGGGGCCAACGTCCTGACTTTC
CASGRVLSGANVLTF
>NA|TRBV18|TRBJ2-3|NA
TGTGCCAGCTCACCACGGGACATGTTCACAGATACGCAGTATTTT
CASSPRDMFTDTQYF
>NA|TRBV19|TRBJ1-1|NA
TGTGCCAGTAGCCCGCCCCGCGAGAACACTGAAGCTTTCTTT
CASSPPRENTEAFF
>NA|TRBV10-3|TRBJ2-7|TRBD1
TGTGCCATCAGGAAGGGACAGATTAACTACGAGCAGTACTTC
CAIRKGQINYEQYF
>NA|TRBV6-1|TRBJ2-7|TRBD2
TGTGCCCTAGGGCGGGCGGGGGGGCCCGAGCAGTACTTC
CALGRAGGPEQYF
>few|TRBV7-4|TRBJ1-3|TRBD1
TGTGCCAGCAGCCCGGGACAGCCGCCCTCTGGAAACACCATATATTTT
CASSPGQPPSGNTIYF
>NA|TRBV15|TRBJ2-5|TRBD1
TGTGCCACCAGCAGTGGGCAGGGGGCACGAGAGACCCAGTACTTC
CATSSGQGARETQYF
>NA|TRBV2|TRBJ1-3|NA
TGTGCCAGCTACGGGGGGACTGGAAACACCATATATTTT
CASYGGTGNTIYF
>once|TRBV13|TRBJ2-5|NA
TGTGCCAGCAGTCCGGTTAGAAGTCAAGAGACCCAGTACTTC
CASSPVRSQETQYF
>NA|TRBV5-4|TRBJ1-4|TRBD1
TGTGCCAGCAGCTTGACCGGGACAGGGAATGAAAAACTGTTTTTT
CASSLTGTGNEKLFF
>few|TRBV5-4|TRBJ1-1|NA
TGTGCCAGCAGCTTGAGCGGGGGCACTGAAGCTTTCTTT
CASSLSGGTEAFF
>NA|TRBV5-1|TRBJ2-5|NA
TGCGCCAGCAGCCCCCTAGACGGAGAGACCCAGTACTTC
CASSPLDGETQYF
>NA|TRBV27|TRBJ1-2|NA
TGTGCCACCCGAGAAACAGGTGCTAACTATGGCTACACCTTC
CATRETGANYGYTF
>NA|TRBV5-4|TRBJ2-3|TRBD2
TGTGCCAGCAGCCAGGGACGGACTAGCGGGGGCCCCGATACGCAGTATTTT
CASSQGRTSGGPDTQYF
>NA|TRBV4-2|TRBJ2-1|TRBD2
TGTGCCAGCAGCCAAGGGACTAGCGGGGGGGCCTATGAGCAGTTCTTC
CASSQGTSGGAYEQFF
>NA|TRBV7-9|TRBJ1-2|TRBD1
TGTGCCAGCAGCCCAGACAGGGACTTCTGGAAACGCTATGGCTACACCTTC
CASSPDRDFWKRYGYTF
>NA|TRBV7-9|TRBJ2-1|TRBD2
TGTGCCAGCCCCTCGGGGGGCGGGGGGAATGAGCAGTTCTTC
CASPSGGGGNEQFF
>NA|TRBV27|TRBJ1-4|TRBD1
TGTGCCAGCAGTTTAGCCGGGACAGGGAAAGAAAAACTGTTTTTT
CASSLAGTGKEKLFF
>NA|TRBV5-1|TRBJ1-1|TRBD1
TGCGCCAGCAGCTTGCTAGGGGGCGTGAACACTGAAGCTTTCTTT
CASSLLGGVNTEAFF
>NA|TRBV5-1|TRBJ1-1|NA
TGCGCCAGCAGCCCTATGGCAGGGGCGAGAGACACTGAAGCTTTCTTT
CASSPMAGARDTEAFF
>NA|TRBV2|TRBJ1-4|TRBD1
TGTGCCAGCAGGGACAGGGGTACCATAGGAGAAAAACTGTTTTTT
CASRDRGTIGEKLFF
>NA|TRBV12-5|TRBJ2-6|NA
TGTGCTAGTGGTTTGGAAGGGGTTGCTGGGGCCAACGTCCTGACTTTC
CASGLEGVAGANVLTF
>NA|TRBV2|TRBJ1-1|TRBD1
TGTGCCAGCAGCCCCAGCAGGGGGCCCCTCACTGAAGCTTTCTTT
CASSPSRGPLTEAFF
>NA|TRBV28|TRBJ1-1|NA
TGTGCCAGCAGTTTCTCAAACCTTCGGGGAACTGAAGCTTTCTTT
CASSFSNLRGTEAFF